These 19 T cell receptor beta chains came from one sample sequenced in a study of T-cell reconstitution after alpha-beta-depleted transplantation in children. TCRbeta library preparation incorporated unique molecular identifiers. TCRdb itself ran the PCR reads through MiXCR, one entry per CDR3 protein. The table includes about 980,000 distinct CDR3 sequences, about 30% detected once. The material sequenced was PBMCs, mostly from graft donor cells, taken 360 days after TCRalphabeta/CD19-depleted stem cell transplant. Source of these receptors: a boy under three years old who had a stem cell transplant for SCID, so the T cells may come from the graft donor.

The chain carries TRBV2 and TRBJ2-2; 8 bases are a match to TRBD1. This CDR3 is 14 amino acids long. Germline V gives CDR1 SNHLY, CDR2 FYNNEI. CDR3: CATRQGTNTGELFF. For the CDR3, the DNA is TGTGCTACGAGACAGGGGACGAACACCGGGGAGCTGTTTTTT.

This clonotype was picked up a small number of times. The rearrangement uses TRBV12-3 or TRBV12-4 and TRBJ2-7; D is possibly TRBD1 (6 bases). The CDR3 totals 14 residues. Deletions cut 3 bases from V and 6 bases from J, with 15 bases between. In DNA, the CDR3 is TGTGCCAGCAGTTTTGGTCCAGGGGCCCGCGAGCAGTACTTC. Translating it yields CASSFGPGAREQYF.

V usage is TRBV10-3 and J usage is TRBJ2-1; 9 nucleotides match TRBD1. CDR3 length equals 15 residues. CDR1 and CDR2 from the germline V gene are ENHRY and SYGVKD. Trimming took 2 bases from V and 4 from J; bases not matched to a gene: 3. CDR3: CAISEGQGPYNEQFF. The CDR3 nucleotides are TGTGCCATCAGTGAGGGACAGGGGCCTTACAATGAGCAGTTCTTC.

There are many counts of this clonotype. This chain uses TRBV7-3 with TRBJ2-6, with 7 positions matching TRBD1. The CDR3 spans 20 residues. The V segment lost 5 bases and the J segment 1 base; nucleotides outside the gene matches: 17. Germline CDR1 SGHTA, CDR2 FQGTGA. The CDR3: CASSPQGLNRGLSGANVLTF. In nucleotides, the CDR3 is TGTGCCAGCAGCCCGCAAGGGCTTAACAGGGGATTATCTGGGGCCAACGTCCTGACTTTC.

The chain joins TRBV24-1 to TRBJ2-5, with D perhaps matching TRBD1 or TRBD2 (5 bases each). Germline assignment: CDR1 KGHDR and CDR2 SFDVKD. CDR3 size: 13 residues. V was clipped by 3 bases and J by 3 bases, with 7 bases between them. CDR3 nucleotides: TGTGCCACCAGTGATAGGGACGAAGAGACCCAGTACTTC. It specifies CATSDRDEETQYF.

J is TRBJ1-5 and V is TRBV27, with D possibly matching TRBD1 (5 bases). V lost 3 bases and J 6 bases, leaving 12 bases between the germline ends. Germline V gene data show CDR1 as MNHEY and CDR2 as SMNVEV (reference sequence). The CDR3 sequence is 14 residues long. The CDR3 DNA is TGTGCCAGCAGTTTTGGGGCCAAGGGTCAGCCCCAGCATTTT. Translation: CASSFGAKGQPQHF.

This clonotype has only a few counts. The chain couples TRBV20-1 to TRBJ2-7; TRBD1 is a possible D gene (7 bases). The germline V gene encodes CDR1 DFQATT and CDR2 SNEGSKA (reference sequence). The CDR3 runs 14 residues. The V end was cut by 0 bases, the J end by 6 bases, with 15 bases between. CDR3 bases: TGCAGTGCTAGAGATCGGAGGGGGCGAACCGAGCAGTACTTC. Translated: CSARDRRGRTEQYF.

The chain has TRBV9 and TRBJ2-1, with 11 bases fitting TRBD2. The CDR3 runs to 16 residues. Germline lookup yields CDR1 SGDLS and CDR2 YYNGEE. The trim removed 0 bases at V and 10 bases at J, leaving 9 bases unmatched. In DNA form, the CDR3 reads TGTGCCAGCAGCGTAGCGTTGCTAGCGGGGGGTGGGGAGCAGTTCTTC. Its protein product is CASSVALLAGGGEQFF.

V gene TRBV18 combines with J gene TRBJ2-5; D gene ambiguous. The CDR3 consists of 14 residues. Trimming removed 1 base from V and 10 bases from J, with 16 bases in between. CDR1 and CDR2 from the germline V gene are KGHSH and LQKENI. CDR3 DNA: TGTGCCAGCTCACCACTAATTAGCCGAACAAACCAGTACTTC. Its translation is CASSPLISRTNQYF. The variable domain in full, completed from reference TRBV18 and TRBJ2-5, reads NAGVMQNPRHLVRRRGQEARLRCSPMKGHSHVYWYRQLPEEGLKFMVYLQKENIIDESGMPKERFSAEFPKEGPSILRIQQVVRGDSAAYFCASSPLISRTNQYFGPGTRLLVL.

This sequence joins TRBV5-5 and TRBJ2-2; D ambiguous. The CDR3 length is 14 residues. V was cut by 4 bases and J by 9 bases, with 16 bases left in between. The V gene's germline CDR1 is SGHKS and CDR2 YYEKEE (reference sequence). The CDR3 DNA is TGTGCCAGCAGCCGGACCATGGACCGACGGGAGCTGTTTTTT. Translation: CASSRTMDRRELFF. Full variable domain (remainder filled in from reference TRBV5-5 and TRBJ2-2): DAGVTQSPTHLIKTRGQQVTLRCSPISGHKSVSWYQQVLGQGPQFIFQYYEKEERGRGNFPDRFSARQFPNYSSELNVNALLLGDSALYLCASSRTMDRRELFFGEGSRLTVL.

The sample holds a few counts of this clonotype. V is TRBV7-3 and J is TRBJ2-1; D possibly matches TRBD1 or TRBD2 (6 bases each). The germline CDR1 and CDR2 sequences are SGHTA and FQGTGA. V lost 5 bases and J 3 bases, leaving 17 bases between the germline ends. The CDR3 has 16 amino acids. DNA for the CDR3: TGTGCCAGCAGCCCTCTCTCGGGGGCTCTCTACAATGAGCAGTTCTTC. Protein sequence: CASSPLSGALYNEQFF.

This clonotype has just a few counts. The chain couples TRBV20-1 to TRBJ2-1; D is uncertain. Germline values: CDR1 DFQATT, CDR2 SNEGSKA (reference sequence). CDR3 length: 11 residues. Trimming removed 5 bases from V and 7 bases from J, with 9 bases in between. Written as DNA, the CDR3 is TGCAGTGCTGGTTGGGGAAATGAGCAGTTCTTC. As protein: CSAGWGNEQFF.

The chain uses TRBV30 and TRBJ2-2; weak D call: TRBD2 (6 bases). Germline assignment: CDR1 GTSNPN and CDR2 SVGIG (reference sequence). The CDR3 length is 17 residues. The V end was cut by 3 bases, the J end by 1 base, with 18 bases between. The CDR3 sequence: CAWRQDTGTLNTGELFF. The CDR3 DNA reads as TGTGCCTGGAGGCAGGATACTGGGACTTTGAACACCGGGGAGCTGTTTTTT.

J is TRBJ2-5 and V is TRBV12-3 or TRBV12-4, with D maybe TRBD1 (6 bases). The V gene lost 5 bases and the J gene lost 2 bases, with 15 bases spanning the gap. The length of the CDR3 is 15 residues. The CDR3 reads CASSSPTGRQETQYF. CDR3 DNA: TGTGCCAGCAGTAGCCCGACAGGCAGACAAGAGACCCAGTACTTC.

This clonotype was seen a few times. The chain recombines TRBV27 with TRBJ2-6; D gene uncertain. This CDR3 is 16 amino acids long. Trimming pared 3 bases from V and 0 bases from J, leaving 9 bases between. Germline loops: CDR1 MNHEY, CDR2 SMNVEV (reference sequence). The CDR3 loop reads CASSLMSYSGANVLTF. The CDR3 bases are TGTGCCAGCAGTTTGATGAGCTACTCTGGGGCCAACGTCCTGACTTTC.

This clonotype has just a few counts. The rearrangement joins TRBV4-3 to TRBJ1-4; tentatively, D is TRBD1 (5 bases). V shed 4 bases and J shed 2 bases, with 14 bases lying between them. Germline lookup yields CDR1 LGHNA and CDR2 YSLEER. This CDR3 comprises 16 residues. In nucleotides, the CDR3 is TGCGCCAGCAGCCGACCCCCAGGGAGCACTAATGAAAAACTGTTTTTT. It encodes CASSRPPGSTNEKLFF.

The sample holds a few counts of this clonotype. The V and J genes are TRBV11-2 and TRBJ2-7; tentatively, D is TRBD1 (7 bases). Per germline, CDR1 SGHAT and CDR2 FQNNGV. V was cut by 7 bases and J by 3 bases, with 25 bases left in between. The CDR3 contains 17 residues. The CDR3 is CASNGDRQGGTGYEQYF. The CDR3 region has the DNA TGTGCCAGCAACGGGGACCGACAGGGAGGAACTGGCTACGAGCAGTACTTC.

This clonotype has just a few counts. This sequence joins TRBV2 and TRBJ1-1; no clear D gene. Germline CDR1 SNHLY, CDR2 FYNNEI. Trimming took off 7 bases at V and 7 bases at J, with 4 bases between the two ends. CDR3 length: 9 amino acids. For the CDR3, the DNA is TGTGCCAGCAAAAATGAAGCTTTCTTT. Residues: CASKNEAFF.

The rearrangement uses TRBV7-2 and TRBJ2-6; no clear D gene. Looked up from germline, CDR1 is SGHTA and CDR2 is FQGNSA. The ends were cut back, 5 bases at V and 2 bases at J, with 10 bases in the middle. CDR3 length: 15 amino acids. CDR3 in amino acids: CASSPSSPGANVLTF. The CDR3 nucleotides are TGTGCCAGCAGCCCCTCGTCCCCTGGGGCCAACGTCCTGACTTTC.